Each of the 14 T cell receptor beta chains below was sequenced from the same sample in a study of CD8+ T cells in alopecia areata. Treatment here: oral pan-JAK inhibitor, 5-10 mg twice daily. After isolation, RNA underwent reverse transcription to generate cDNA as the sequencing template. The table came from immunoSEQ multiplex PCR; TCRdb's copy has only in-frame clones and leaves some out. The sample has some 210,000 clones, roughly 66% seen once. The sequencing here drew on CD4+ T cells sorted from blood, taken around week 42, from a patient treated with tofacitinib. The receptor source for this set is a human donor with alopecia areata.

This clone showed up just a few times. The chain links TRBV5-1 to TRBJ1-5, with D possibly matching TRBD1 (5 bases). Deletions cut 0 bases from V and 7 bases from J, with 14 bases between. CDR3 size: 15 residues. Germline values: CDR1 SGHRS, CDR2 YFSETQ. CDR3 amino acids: CASSLAGNFMQPQHF. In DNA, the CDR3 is TGCGCCAGCAGCTTGGCAGGGAATTTTATGCAGCCCCAGCATTTT.

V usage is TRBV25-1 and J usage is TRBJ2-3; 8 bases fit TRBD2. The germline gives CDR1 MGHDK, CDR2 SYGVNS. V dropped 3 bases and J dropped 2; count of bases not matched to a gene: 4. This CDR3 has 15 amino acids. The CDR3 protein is CASSETSAHTDTQYF. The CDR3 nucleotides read TGTGCCAGCAGTGAGACTAGCGCGCACACAGATACGCAGTATTTT.

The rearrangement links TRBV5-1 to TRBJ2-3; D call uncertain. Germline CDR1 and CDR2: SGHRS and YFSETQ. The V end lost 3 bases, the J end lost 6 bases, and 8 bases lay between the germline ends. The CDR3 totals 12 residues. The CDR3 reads CASSSDVDTQYF. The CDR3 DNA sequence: TGCGCCAGCAGCTCGGATGTGGATACGCAGTATTTT.

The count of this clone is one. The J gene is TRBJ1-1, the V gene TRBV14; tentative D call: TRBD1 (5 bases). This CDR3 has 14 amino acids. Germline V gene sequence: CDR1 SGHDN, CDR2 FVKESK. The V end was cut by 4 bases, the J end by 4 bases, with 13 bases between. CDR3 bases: TGTGCCAGCAGCCTGAAGGGGAGGGGCACTGAAGCTTTCTTT. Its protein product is CASSLKGRGTEAFF.

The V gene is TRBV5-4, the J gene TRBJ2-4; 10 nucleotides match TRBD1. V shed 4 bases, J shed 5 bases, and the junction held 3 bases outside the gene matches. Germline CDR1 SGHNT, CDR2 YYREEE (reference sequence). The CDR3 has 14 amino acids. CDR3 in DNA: TGTGCCAGCAGCGTGGACAGGGGGGAAAACATTCAGTACTTC. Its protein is CASSVDRGENIQYF.

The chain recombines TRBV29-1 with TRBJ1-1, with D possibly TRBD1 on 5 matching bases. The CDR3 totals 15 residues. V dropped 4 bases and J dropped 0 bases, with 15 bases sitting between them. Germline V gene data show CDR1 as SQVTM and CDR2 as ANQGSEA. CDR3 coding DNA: TGCAGCGTTGCCGTAGACAGAACTTTGAACACTGAAGCTTTCTTT. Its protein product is CSVAVDRTLNTEAFF.

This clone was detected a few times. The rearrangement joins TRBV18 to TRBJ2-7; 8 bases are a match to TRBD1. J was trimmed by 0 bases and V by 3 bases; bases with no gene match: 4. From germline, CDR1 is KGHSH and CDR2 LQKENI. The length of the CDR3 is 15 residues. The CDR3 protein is CASSPSGGFSYEQYF. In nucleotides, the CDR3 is TGTGCCAGCTCACCTTCAGGGGGCTTCTCCTACGAGCAGTACTTC.

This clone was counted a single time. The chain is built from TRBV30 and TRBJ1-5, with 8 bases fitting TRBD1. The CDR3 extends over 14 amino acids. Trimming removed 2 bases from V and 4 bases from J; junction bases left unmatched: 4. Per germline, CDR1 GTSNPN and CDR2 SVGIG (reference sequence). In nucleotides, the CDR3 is TGTGCCTGGAGTCATAGGACAGGGAATCAGCCCCAGCATTTT. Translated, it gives CAWSHRTGNQPQHF. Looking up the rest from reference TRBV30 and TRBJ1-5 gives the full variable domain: SQTIHQWPATLVQPVGSPLSLECTVEGTSNPNLYWYRQAAGRGLQLLFYSVGIGQISSEVPQNLSASRPQDRQFILSSKKLLLSDSGFYLCAWSHRTGNQPQHFGDGTRLSIL.

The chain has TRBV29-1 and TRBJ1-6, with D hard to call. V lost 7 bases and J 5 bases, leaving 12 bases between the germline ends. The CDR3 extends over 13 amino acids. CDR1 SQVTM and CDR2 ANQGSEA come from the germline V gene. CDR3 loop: CSARRTDNSPLHF. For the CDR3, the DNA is TGCAGCGCCCGACGGACGGATAATTCACCCCTCCACTTT. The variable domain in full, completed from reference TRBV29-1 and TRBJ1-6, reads SAVISQKPSRDICQRGTSLTIQCQVDSQVTMMFWYRQQPGQSLTLIATANQGSEATYESGFVIDKFPISRPNLTFSTLTVSNMSPEDSSIYLCSARRTDNSPLHFGNGTRLTVT.

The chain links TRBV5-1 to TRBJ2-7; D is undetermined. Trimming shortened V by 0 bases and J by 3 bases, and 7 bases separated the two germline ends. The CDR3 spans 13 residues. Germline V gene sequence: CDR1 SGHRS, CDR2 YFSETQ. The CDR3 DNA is TGCGCCAGCAGCTTGGCGAACAGCTACGAGCAGTACTTC. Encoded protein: CASSLANSYEQYF.

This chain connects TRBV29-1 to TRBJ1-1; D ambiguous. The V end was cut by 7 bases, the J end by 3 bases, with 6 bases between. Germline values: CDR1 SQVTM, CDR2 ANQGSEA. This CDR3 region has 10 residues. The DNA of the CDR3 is TGCAGCGGTCAGGACACTGAAGCTTTCTTT. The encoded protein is CSGQDTEAFF.

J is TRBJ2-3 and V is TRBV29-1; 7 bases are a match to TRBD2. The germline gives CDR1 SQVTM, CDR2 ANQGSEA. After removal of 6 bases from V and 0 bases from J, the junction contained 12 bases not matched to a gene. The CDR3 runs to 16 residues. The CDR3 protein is CSVGGGTPSSTDTQYF. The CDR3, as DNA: TGCAGCGTGGGCGGGGGTACTCCTTCCAGCACAGATACGCAGTATTTT.

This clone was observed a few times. CDR3 nucleotides: TGTGCCAGCAGTTATGAGGGCCGAGCAAAGAACACTGAAGCTTTCTTT. It translates to CASSYEGRAKNTEAFF. The chain combines TRBV27 with TRBJ1-1; D is ambiguous. The CDR3 is 16 amino acids. Trimming stripped 4 bases from V and 1 base from J, with 16 bases between. In germline, CDR1 is MNHEY, CDR2 SMNVEV (reference sequence).

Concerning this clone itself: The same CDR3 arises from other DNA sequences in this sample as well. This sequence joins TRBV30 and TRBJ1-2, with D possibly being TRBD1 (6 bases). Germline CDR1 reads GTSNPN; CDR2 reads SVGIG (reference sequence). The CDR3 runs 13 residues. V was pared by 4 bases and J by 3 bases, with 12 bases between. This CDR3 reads CAWISGADYGYTF. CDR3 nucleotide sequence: TGTGCCTGGATATCGGGGGCGGACTATGGCTACACCTTC.